There are a few counts of the clone carrying this T cell receptor (beta chain). Its matching antigen is unknown. These data originate in a study of CD8 T cells in ankylosing spondylitis. Study conclusions and caveats: For ankylosing spondylitis blood, a TCR beta motif of 7 or 8 highly homologous variants appeared characteristic. Clones linked to disease, bearing a CD8+ phenotype, were relatively rare in peripheral blood.

Libraries of TCR beta came from quantitative 5'-RACE with molecular barcodes. TCRdb re-derived calls from the 5' RACE reads in MiXCR, one entry per CDR3 protein. The top ten hold around 1% of the sample, which has fewer than 400,000 distinct CDR3 sequences, under 15% seen once. The V and J ends lost 6 bases and 2 bases respectively, with 9 bases between them. The length of the CDR3 is 13 residues. The chain links TRBV12-3 or TRBV12-4 to TRBJ2-3; unclear D gene. This receptor was taken from a male donor with ankylosing spondylitis or in good health (not recorded which). Sample: blood, either unsorted or a sorted T cell fraction (not recorded which). As DNA, the CDR3 is TGTGCCAGCAGCCGTACCAACACAGATACGCAGTATTTT. The encoded protein is CASSRTNTDTQYF.